These T cell receptor beta chains were read from a single sample in a study of T cell responses to AZD1222 COVID-19 vaccine. Clones were sequenced by immunoSEQ multiplex PCR, and TCRdb holds only the in-frame ones, with some missing. The sample records about 94,000 clones, 85% being singletons. This specimen was peripheral blood, taken 28 days after the second AZD1222 dose. The receptors originated from an adult who received the AZD1222 COVID-19 vaccine. Each CDR3 is given with its conserved first and last residue. The D gene is left open where the match is weak. Size tells how often a clone was seen (once, few, many) or the class of an expanded clone, and some rows leave it out.

j_gene: TRBJ2-3
d_gene: -
abundance: -
v_gene: TRBV5-8
CDR3nt: TGTGCCAGCAGCTTGGTAGGGGGTACCACAGATACGCAGTATTTT
CDR3aa: CASSLVGGTTDTQYF

j_gene: TRBJ2-1
d_gene: -
abundance: -
v_gene: TRBV6-4
CDR3nt: TGTGCCAGCAAGGGGGGACAAAGGAATGAGCAGTTCTTC
CDR3aa: CASKGGQRNEQFF

j_gene: TRBJ1-6
d_gene: -
abundance: -
v_gene: TRBV28
CDR3nt: TGTGCCAGCAGCCAAACACAGGGAATAGGGGGGAATTCACCCCTCCACTTT
CDR3aa: CASSQTQGIGGNSPLHF

j_gene: TRBJ2-7
d_gene: -
abundance: -
v_gene: TRBV18
CDR3nt: TGTGCCAGCTCACCCTTGCACACAATAGCGGCCCCCTACGAGCAGTACTTC
CDR3aa: CASSPLHTIAAPYEQYF

j_gene: TRBJ2-3
d_gene: -
abundance: -
v_gene: TRBV9
CDR3nt: TGTGCCAGCAGCGTCCTCGCGGCGGGAAGCACAGATACGCAGTATTTT
CDR3aa: CASSVLAAGSTDTQYF

j_gene: TRBJ1-4
d_gene: -
abundance: -
v_gene: TRBV3-1/TRBV3-2
CDR3nt: TGTGCCAGCGGCAGTCCCCAGGGGCTAACTAATGAAAAACTGTTTTTT
CDR3aa: CASGSPQGLTNEKLFF

j_gene: TRBJ1-1
d_gene: -
abundance: -
v_gene: TRBV29-1
CDR3nt: TGCAGCGTTGTACGGACGAACACTGAAGCTTTCTTT
CDR3aa: CSVVRTNTEAFF

j_gene: TRBJ2-1
d_gene: -
abundance: -
v_gene: TRBV11-3
CDR3nt: TGTGCCAGCAGCTTAGGGGGTGGGCAAGCCAATGAGCAGTTCTTC
CDR3aa: CASSLGGGQANEQFF

j_gene: TRBJ1-1
d_gene: -
abundance: -
v_gene: TRBV19
CDR3nt: TGTGCCAGTAGTATTGGGGGGGCGGAGGCCGTTTACATGAACACTGAAGCTTTCTTT
CDR3aa: CASSIGGAEAVYMNTEAFF

j_gene: TRBJ2-3
d_gene: -
abundance: -
v_gene: TRBV20-1
CDR3nt: TGCAGTGCCGGGGGTAGAGATACGCAGTATTTT
CDR3aa: CSAGGRDTQYF

j_gene: TRBJ2-2
d_gene: -
abundance: -
v_gene: TRBV9
CDR3nt: TGTGCCAGCACCATCGGGGCGAACACCGGGGAGCTGTTTTTT
CDR3aa: CASTIGANTGELFF

j_gene: TRBJ1-5
d_gene: -
abundance: -
v_gene: TRBV28
CDR3nt: TGTGCCAGCAGTACCCGGGACGCAGGCAATCAGCCCCAGCATTTT
CDR3aa: CASSTRDAGNQPQHF

j_gene: TRBJ2-6
d_gene: TRBD2
abundance: -
v_gene: TRBV29-1
CDR3nt: TGCAGCGTTGGATTTAGCGGGAGAGCTGGGGCCAACGTCCTGACTTTC
CDR3aa: CSVGFSGRAGANVLTF

j_gene: TRBJ1-2
d_gene: -
abundance: once
v_gene: TRBV3-1/TRBV3-2
CDR3nt: TGTGCCAGCAGCCAAGGGCAGGCCCTCTTCTATGGCTACACCTTC
CDR3aa: CASSQGQALFYGYTF

j_gene: TRBJ2-1
d_gene: -
abundance: -
v_gene: TRBV12-3/TRBV12-4
CDR3nt: TGTGCCAGCAGCCCCGGCTCCTACAATGAGCAGTTCTTC
CDR3aa: CASSPGSYNEQFF

j_gene: TRBJ1-6
d_gene: TRBD1
abundance: -
v_gene: TRBV19
CDR3nt: TGTGCCAGCGGAGACAGGGGCGGAAGCTCCTATAATTCACCCCTCCACTTT
CDR3aa: CASGDRGGSSYNSPLHF

j_gene: TRBJ1-1
d_gene: -
abundance: -
v_gene: TRBV27
CDR3nt: TGTGCCAGCAGTTTATCGGTTTGGGGATTTGACACTGAAGCTTTCTTT
CDR3aa: CASSLSVWGFDTEAFF

j_gene: TRBJ1-3
d_gene: -
abundance: -
v_gene: TRBV6-5
CDR3nt: TGTGCCAGCAGTTACTCGTTGTTCTCTGGAAACACCATATATTTT
CDR3aa: CASSYSLFSGNTIYF

j_gene: TRBJ1-5
d_gene: -
abundance: -
v_gene: TRBV6-5
CDR3nt: TGTGCCACGACAGGACCTAGCAATCAGCCCCAGCATTTT
CDR3aa: CATTGPSNQPQHF

j_gene: TRBJ2-1
d_gene: TRBD2
abundance: -
v_gene: TRBV4-1
CDR3nt: TGCGCCAGCAGCCAGGATACTAGCGGGGCGTACAATGAGCAGTTCTTC
CDR3aa: CASSQDTSGAYNEQFF

j_gene: TRBJ2-7
d_gene: -
abundance: -
v_gene: TRBV7-9
CDR3nt: TGTGCCAGCAGCTTCCAGGGTTCCTACGAGCAGTACTTC
CDR3aa: CASSFQGSYEQYF

j_gene: TRBJ1-4
d_gene: TRBD1
abundance: -
v_gene: TRBV19
CDR3nt: TGTGCCACTTCGGGACAGGGAAAAGAAAAACTGTTTTTT
CDR3aa: CATSGQGKEKLFF

j_gene: TRBJ1-2
d_gene: -
abundance: -
v_gene: TRBV28
CDR3nt: TGTGCCAGCACCCCCGGAGTAGGGGGTAACTATGGCTACACCTTC
CDR3aa: CASTPGVGGNYGYTF

j_gene: TRBJ2-3
d_gene: -
abundance: -
v_gene: TRBV7-3
CDR3nt: TGTGCCAGCAGTTCTGGCTTACGCACAGATACGCAGTATTTT
CDR3aa: CASSSGLRTDTQYF

j_gene: TRBJ1-1
d_gene: -
abundance: -
v_gene: TRBV7-3
CDR3nt: TGTGCCAGCAGCCCGTACCGGGACACTGAAGCTTTCTTT
CDR3aa: CASSPYRDTEAFF

j_gene: TRBJ2-1
d_gene: -
abundance: -
v_gene: TRBV12-5
CDR3nt: TGTGCTAGTACGGGAGCGAAAGAGCAGTTCTTC
CDR3aa: CASTGAKEQFF

j_gene: TRBJ1-4
d_gene: TRBD1
abundance: -
v_gene: TRBV6-5
CDR3nt: TGTGCCAGCAGGCCACAGGGGGGGAAGAATGAAAAACTGTTTTTT
CDR3aa: CASRPQGGKNEKLFF

j_gene: TRBJ2-7
d_gene: -
abundance: once
v_gene: TRBV2
CDR3nt: TGTGCCACCATGACAAGGGGGGCCTACGAGCAGTACTTC
CDR3aa: CATMTRGAYEQYF

j_gene: TRBJ2-3
d_gene: TRBD2
abundance: -
v_gene: TRBV9
CDR3nt: TGTGCCAGCAGCGTGACTAGCGGGGTCACAGATACGCAGTATTTT
CDR3aa: CASSVTSGVTDTQYF

j_gene: TRBJ1-5
d_gene: -
abundance: -
v_gene: TRBV27
CDR3nt: TGTGCCAGCAGTTTCTCGACGGATCATCAGCCCCAGCATTTT
CDR3aa: CASSFSTDHQPQHF

j_gene: TRBJ2-5
d_gene: TRBD2
abundance: -
v_gene: TRBV29-1
CDR3nt: TGCAGCGTTGGGCGGACTAGCGGGAGCCAGACCCAGTACTTC
CDR3aa: CSVGRTSGSQTQYF

j_gene: TRBJ1-1
d_gene: -
abundance: -
v_gene: TRBV5-1
CDR3nt: TGCGCCAGCAGCCCGCGGGGGCCAGGAGACACTGAAGCTTTCTTT
CDR3aa: CASSPRGPGDTEAFF